This T cell receptor (beta chain) was sequenced for a study of shared clonotypes between healthy human individuals. Losses at the gene ends were 1 base for V and 0 bases for J; bases not matched to a gene: 7. Germline V CDR1 and CDR2: GTSNPN, SVGIG (reference sequence). The CDR3 is 17 residues long. In the sorted-subset replicate PCRs, around 220 ng DNA, 29,000 or so T cell genomes, was used. Sequencing used immunoSEQ multiplex PCR; TCRdb keeps in-frame clones, though not all of them. The sample shows 950,000 to 1,300,000 clones, roughly 70% of them seen only once. The clonotype was recovered from a man in his late teens or twenties in good health. The specimen was memory CD4+ T cells sorted from blood. Subset indicated: CD45RA-negative fraction. This chain connects TRBV30 to TRBJ2-3; 10 nucleotides line up with TRBD2. The CDR3 DNA is TGTGCCTGGAGTGCGGGACTAGCGTCTTCTAGCACAGATACGCAGTATTTT. Protein: CAWSAGLASSSTDTQYF. Looking up the rest from reference TRBV30 and TRBJ2-3 gives the full variable domain: SQTIHQWPATLVQPVGSPLSLECTVEGTSNPNLYWYRQAAGRGLQLLFYSVGIGQISSEVPQNLSASRPQDRQFILSSKKLLLSDSGFYLCAWSAGLASSSTDTQYFGPGTRLTVL.